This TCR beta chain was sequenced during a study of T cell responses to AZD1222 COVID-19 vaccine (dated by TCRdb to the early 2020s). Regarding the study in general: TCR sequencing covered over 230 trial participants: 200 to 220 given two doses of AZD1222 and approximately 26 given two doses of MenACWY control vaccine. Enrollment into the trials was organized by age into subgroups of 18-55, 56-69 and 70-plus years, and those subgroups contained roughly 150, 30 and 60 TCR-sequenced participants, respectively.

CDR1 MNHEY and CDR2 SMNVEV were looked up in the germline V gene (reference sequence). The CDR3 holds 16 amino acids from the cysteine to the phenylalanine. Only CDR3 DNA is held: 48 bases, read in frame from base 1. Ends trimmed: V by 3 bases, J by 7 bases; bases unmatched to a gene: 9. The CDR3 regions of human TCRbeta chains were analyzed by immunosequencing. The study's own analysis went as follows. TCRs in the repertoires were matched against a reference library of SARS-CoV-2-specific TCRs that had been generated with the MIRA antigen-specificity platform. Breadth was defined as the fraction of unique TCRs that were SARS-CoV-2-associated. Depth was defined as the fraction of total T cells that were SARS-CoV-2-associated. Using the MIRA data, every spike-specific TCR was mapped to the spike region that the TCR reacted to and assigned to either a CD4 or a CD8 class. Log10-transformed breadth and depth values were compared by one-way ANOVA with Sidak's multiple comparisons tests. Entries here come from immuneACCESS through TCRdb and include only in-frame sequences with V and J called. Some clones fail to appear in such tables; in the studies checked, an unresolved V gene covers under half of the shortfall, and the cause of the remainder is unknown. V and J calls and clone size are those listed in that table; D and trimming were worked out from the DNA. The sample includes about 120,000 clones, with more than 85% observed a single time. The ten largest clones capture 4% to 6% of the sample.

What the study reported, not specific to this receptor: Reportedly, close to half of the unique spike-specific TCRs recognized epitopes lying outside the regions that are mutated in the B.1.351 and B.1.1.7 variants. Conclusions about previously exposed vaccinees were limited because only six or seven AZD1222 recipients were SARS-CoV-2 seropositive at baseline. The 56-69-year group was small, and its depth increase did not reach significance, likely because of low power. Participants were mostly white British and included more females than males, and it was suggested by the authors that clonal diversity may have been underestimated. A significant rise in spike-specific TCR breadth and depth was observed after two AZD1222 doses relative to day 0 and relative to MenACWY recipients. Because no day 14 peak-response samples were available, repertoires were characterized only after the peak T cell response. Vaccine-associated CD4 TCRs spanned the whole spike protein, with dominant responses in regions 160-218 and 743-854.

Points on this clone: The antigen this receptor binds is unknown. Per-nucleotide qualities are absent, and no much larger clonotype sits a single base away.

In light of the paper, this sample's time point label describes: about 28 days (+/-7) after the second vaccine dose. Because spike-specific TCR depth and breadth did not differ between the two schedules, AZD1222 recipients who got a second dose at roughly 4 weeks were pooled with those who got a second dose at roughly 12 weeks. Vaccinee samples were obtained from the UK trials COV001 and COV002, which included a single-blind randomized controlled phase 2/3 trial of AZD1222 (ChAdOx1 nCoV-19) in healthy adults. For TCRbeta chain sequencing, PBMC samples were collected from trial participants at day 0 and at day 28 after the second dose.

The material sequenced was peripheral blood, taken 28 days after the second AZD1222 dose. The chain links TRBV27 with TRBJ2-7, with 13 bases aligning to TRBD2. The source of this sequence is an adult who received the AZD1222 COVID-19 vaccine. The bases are TGTGCCAGCAGTTTCGGACTAGCGGGAGAGCGAAGGGAGCAGTACTTC. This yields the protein CASSFGLAGERREQYF.